The sequence of this T cell receptor beta chain was determined in a study of blood T cell repertoires in COVID-19. About the study: COVID-19 samples, acute and convalescent, were from the United States, Italy and Spain.

In germline, CDR1 is SNHLY, CDR2 FYNNEI. The CDR3 spans 15 residues. V was clipped by 5 bases and J by 1 base; unmatched bases: 7. As handled by the study authors: Amplification of reference gene primers provided the estimated nucleated cell counts. Sequencing used immunoSEQ multiplex PCR; TCRdb keeps in-frame clones, though not all of them. V and J calls and clone size come straight from that table; D and trimming were deduced from the DNA. The sample yields 390,000 or so clones, approximately 89% seen once. This receptor was obtained from a young woman with COVID-19, enrolled during active disease. The sequenced sample consisted of peripheral blood. The chain recombines TRBV2 with TRBJ1-2; 7 bases align to TRBD1. The CDR3 coding sequence is TGTGCCAGCAGTTTTAGCCAGGGGGTTAACTATGGCTACACCTTC. Translated, it gives CASSFSQGVNYGYTF. Complete variable domain (other parts from reference TRBV2 and TRBJ1-2): EPEVTQTPSHQVTQMGQEVILRCVPISNHLYFYWYRQILGQKVEFLVSFYNNEISEKSEIFDDQFSVERPDGSNFTLKIRSTKLEDSAMYFCASSFSQGVNYGYTFGSGTRLTVV.